Listed here is a single T cell receptor beta chain. As yet, its antigen is unknown. The CDR3 is 13 residues long. The germline V and J ends were trimmed by 3 bases and 6 bases, with 9 bases remaining between them. The germline V gene encodes CDR1 MNHEY and CDR2 SMNVEV (reference sequence). These data belong to a study of response to subunit inactivated influenza vaccine. General study findings and limits: Authors suggested seasonal influenza vaccinations each recruit few new T cells.

TCRdb reanalysed the RT-PCR reads using MiXCR and keeps one entry per CDR3 protein. The table includes around 760,000 distinct CDR3 sequences, about 15% detected once. The chain is built from TRBV27 and TRBJ1-5; D might be TRBD1 (5 bases). The sequencing used PBMCs from blood, collected approximately 15 days before vaccination. The sequence was collected from a man aged 45-65 years who received an inactivated influenza vaccine. This CDR3 is CASSFGGFQPQHF. CDR3 sequence (DNA): TGTGCCAGCAGTTTCGGGGGTTTTCAGCCCCAGCATTTT.